This T cell receptor beta chain was sequenced for a study of monozygotic twins with inflammatory bowel disease. The CDR3 has 12 residues. From germline, CDR1 is SGHTA and CDR2 FQGNSA. TCR libraries each used 3,000 to 4,000 ng of total RNA. TCRdb re-called the 5' RACE reads, yielding one record per CDR3 amino acid sequence without DNA. In total, the table holds a few hundred thousand distinct CDR3 sequences. Source material: blood. This sequence originates from a human donor with ulcerative colitis or Crohn's disease, or a healthy co-twin of an affected twin (not recorded which). The chain combines TRBV7-2 with TRBJ2-7; TCRdb outputs TRBD1, but without DNA this stays unchecked. CDR3 protein: CASSYRDGEQYF. Variable domain in full (rest from reference TRBV7-2 and TRBJ2-7): GAGVSQSPSNKVTEKGKDVELRCDPISGHTALYWYRQSLGQGLEFLIYFQGNSAPDKSGLPSDRFSAERTGGSVSTLTIQRTQQEDSAVYLCASSYRDGEQYFGPGTRLTVT.